This is a list of T cell receptor beta chains from one sample in a study of shared clonotypes between healthy human individuals. The assay was immunoSEQ multiplex PCR, and TCRdb's table has in-frame clones only and misses some. Here the sample spans about 1.1 million clones, around 82% being singletons. The material sequenced was memory CD4+ T cells from PBMCs. Receptor source: a man between 18 and 29 years old in good health. Some clones in this sample may be carry-over from other donors' samples. Both conserved end residues are part of each CDR3. Fields, in order: J gene, D gene, clone size, V gene, CDR3 protein, CDR3 DNA. A D gene is named only where the DNA matches it firmly. A clone size is listed for some rows: how often the clone was seen (once, few, many), or a class if it is expanded.

j_call: TRBJ2-6
d_call: TRBD1
clone_size: once
v_call: TRBV19
cdr3_aa: CASSGQGAGANVLTF
cdr3_nt: TGTGCCAGTAGTGGGCAGGGGGCTGGGGCCAACGTCCTGACTTTC

j_call: TRBJ2-3
d_call: TRBD1
clone_size: -
v_call: TRBV7-9
cdr3_aa: CASSSGQGRTDTQYF
cdr3_nt: TGTGCCAGCAGCTCCGGACAGGGACGCACAGATACGCAGTATTTT

j_call: TRBJ2-2
d_call: -
clone_size: many
v_call: TRBV5-4
cdr3_aa: CASSLQYTGNTGELFF
cdr3_nt: TGTGCCAGCAGCTTGCAATACACGGGAAACACCGGGGAGCTGTTTTTT

j_call: TRBJ1-2
d_call: -
clone_size: -
v_call: TRBV29-1
cdr3_aa: CSVDPDADGYTF
cdr3_nt: TGCAGCGTTGATCCGGACGCGGATGGCTACACCTTC

j_call: TRBJ2-3
d_call: TRBD2
clone_size: -
v_call: TRBV27
cdr3_aa: CASSPSRLAVSTDTQYF
cdr3_nt: TGTGCCAGCAGTCCGTCCCGACTAGCGGTTAGCACAGATACGCAGTATTTT

j_call: TRBJ2-7
d_call: -
clone_size: -
v_call: TRBV5-1
cdr3_aa: CASSFWSDYEQYF
cdr3_nt: TGCGCCAGCAGCTTCTGGAGTGACTACGAGCAGTACTTC

j_call: TRBJ2-7
d_call: TRBD1
clone_size: -
v_call: TRBV30
cdr3_aa: CAWNRDRGLSEQYF
cdr3_nt: TGTGCCTGGAACCGGGACAGGGGGCTTTCGGAGCAGTACTTC

j_call: TRBJ1-2
d_call: TRBD1
clone_size: few
v_call: TRBV5-6
cdr3_aa: CASSLGGGQALGYTF
cdr3_nt: TGTGCCAGCAGCTTGGGAGGGGGACAGGCATTGGGCTACACCTTC

j_call: TRBJ1-1
d_call: -
clone_size: -
v_call: TRBV5-4
cdr3_aa: CASSVGQLNTEAFF
cdr3_nt: TGTGCCAGCAGCGTTGGACAGCTGAACACTGAAGCTTTCTTT

j_call: TRBJ2-1
d_call: -
clone_size: -
v_call: TRBV13
cdr3_aa: CASSPGRWAVYNEQFF
cdr3_nt: TGTGCCAGCAGCCCAGGGAGGTGGGCAGTTTACAATGAGCAGTTCTTC

j_call: TRBJ2-3
d_call: -
clone_size: -
v_call: TRBV28
cdr3_aa: CASSLSSWAGADTQYF
cdr3_nt: TGTGCCAGCAGTTTATCGAGCTGGGCAGGGGCAGATACGCAGTATTTT

j_call: TRBJ2-7
d_call: -
clone_size: -
v_call: TRBV28
cdr3_aa: CASREAGPYEQYF
cdr3_nt: TGTGCCAGCAGGGAGGCAGGGCCGTACGAGCAGTACTTC

j_call: TRBJ2-3
d_call: -
clone_size: many
v_call: TRBV27
cdr3_aa: CASSSPRLGADTQYF
cdr3_nt: TGTGCCAGCAGCTCGCCCCGCCTAGGCGCAGATACGCAGTATTTT

j_call: TRBJ2-7
d_call: TRBD2
clone_size: -
v_call: TRBV9
cdr3_aa: CASSVMGLAGPYEQYF
cdr3_nt: TGTGCCAGCAGCGTGATGGGACTAGCGGGGCCCTACGAGCAGTACTTC

j_call: TRBJ2-2
d_call: TRBD2
clone_size: -
v_call: TRBV27
cdr3_aa: CASSRTGRLAGGHRTGELFF
cdr3_nt: TGTGCCAGCAGCCGGACAGGGAGGTTAGCGGGAGGGCATCGAACCGGGGAGCTGTTTTTT

j_call: TRBJ2-7
d_call: -
clone_size: -
v_call: TRBV5-1
cdr3_aa: CASSAASRNYEQYF
cdr3_nt: TGCGCCAGCAGCGCAGCTAGCCGAAACTACGAGCAGTACTTC

j_call: TRBJ1-2
d_call: -
clone_size: few
v_call: TRBV2
cdr3_aa: CASSARGGMAYGYTF
cdr3_nt: TGTGCCAGCAGTGCCCGAGGGGGAATGGCCTATGGCTACACCTTC

j_call: TRBJ2-3
d_call: TRBD2
clone_size: -
v_call: TRBV30
cdr3_aa: CAWTSGRGDTQYF
cdr3_nt: TGTGCCTGGACATCGGGGAGGGGAGATACGCAGTATTTT

j_call: TRBJ2-2
d_call: -
clone_size: -
v_call: TRBV5-1
cdr3_aa: CASNGQGYTGELFF
cdr3_nt: TGCGCCAGCAATGGGCAGGGCTACACCGGGGAGCTGTTTTTT

j_call: TRBJ2-7
d_call: TRBD1
clone_size: -
v_call: TRBV5-4
cdr3_aa: CASSLDGNRGYEQYF
cdr3_nt: TGTGCCAGCAGCTTGGATGGTAACAGGGGGTACGAGCAGTACTTC

j_call: TRBJ1-5
d_call: -
clone_size: -
v_call: TRBV25-1
cdr3_aa: CASSERVQGPQHF
cdr3_nt: TGTGCCAGCAGTGAACGGGTTCAGGGGCCCCAGCATTTT

j_call: TRBJ1-2
d_call: TRBD1
clone_size: -
v_call: TRBV5-6
cdr3_aa: CASSHPRTGRYGYTF
cdr3_nt: TGTGCCAGCAGCCACCCCCGGACAGGGCGCTATGGCTACACCTTC

j_call: TRBJ2-1
d_call: TRBD2
clone_size: -
v_call: TRBV28
cdr3_aa: CASSRPSGSAHNEQFF
cdr3_nt: TGTGCCAGCAGTAGACCTAGCGGGAGTGCCCACAATGAGCAGTTCTTC

j_call: TRBJ2-5
d_call: -
clone_size: -
v_call: TRBV19
cdr3_aa: CASSIVNSQETQYF
cdr3_nt: TGTGCCAGTAGTATAGTCAACAGCCAAGAGACCCAGTACTTC

j_call: TRBJ2-5
d_call: -
clone_size: -
v_call: TRBV5-1
cdr3_aa: CASSLPGKAETQYF
cdr3_nt: TGCGCCAGCAGTCTCCCAGGGAAGGCGGAGACCCAGTACTTC

j_call: TRBJ2-7
d_call: TRBD2
clone_size: -
v_call: TRBV7-2
cdr3_aa: CASSPRTSGIGEQYF
cdr3_nt: TGTGCCAGCAGCCCACGGACTAGCGGGATCGGCGAGCAGTACTTC

j_call: TRBJ2-1
d_call: TRBD2
clone_size: -
v_call: TRBV30
cdr3_aa: CAWSGSSGRGNEQFF
cdr3_nt: TGTGCCTGGAGTGGGTCTAGCGGGAGAGGCAATGAGCAGTTCTTC

j_call: TRBJ1-1
d_call: -
clone_size: -
v_call: TRBV7-3
cdr3_aa: CASSLSQNTEAFF
cdr3_nt: TGTGCCAGCAGCTTAAGCCAGAACACTGAAGCTTTCTTT

j_call: TRBJ1-4
d_call: -
clone_size: -
v_call: TRBV2
cdr3_aa: CASRPGFQTNEKLFF
cdr3_nt: TGTGCCAGCAGGCCAGGGTTTCAAACTAATGAAAAACTGTTTTTT

j_call: TRBJ2-1
d_call: -
clone_size: -
v_call: TRBV19
cdr3_aa: CASRSHYNEQFF
cdr3_nt: TGTGCCAGCCGGTCCCACTACAATGAGCAGTTCTTC

j_call: TRBJ2-5
d_call: -
clone_size: -
v_call: TRBV5-1
cdr3_aa: CASRPNQGYQETQYF
cdr3_nt: TGCGCCAGCAGGCCGAACCAGGGGTACCAAGAGACCCAGTACTTC

j_call: TRBJ2-5
d_call: -
clone_size: -
v_call: TRBV29-1
cdr3_aa: CSVAASRETQYF
cdr3_nt: TGCAGCGTTGCGGCCAGCAGGGAGACCCAGTACTTC

j_call: TRBJ2-3
d_call: TRBD2
clone_size: -
v_call: TRBV9
cdr3_aa: CASSVGDYLTDTQYF
cdr3_nt: TGTGCCAGCAGCGTTGGGGACTATCTCACAGATACGCAGTATTTT

j_call: TRBJ2-2
d_call: -
clone_size: -
v_call: TRBV18
cdr3_aa: CASSQDLRSGELFF
cdr3_nt: TGTGCCAGCTCACAAGACTTACGGTCCGGGGAGCTGTTTTTT

j_call: TRBJ1-2
d_call: TRBD1
clone_size: -
v_call: TRBV4-2
cdr3_aa: CASSQDRGQLDGYTF
cdr3_nt: TGTGCCAGCAGCCAAGATCGGGGACAGCTGGATGGCTACACCTTC

j_call: TRBJ1-3
d_call: -
clone_size: -
v_call: TRBV7-2
cdr3_aa: CASSEISPGNTIYF
cdr3_nt: TGTGCCAGCAGCGAGATTTCTCCTGGAAACACCATATATTTT

j_call: TRBJ2-2
d_call: -
clone_size: many
v_call: TRBV2
cdr3_aa: CASSVGTSNTGELFF
cdr3_nt: TGTGCCAGCAGTGTGGGGACAAGTAACACCGGGGAGCTGTTTTTT

j_call: TRBJ2-7
d_call: -
clone_size: -
v_call: TRBV25-1
cdr3_aa: CASSESRYYEQYF
cdr3_nt: TGTGCCAGCAGTGAATCGCGCTACTACGAGCAGTACTTC

j_call: TRBJ2-4
d_call: TRBD2
clone_size: -
v_call: TRBV7-2
cdr3_aa: CASSPRGSGINIQYF
cdr3_nt: TGTGCCAGCAGCCCCCGGGGTAGCGGGATCAACATTCAGTACTTC

j_call: TRBJ2-3
d_call: -
clone_size: -
v_call: TRBV30
cdr3_aa: CAWKAGTGSDTQYF
cdr3_nt: TGTGCCTGGAAGGCGGGAACGGGATCAGATACGCAGTATTTT

j_call: TRBJ1-2
d_call: -
clone_size: -
v_call: TRBV28
cdr3_aa: CASSSTAARRGYTF
cdr3_nt: TGTGCCAGCAGTTCGACAGCAGCTCGGCGAGGCTACACCTTC

j_call: TRBJ2-2
d_call: -
clone_size: -
v_call: TRBV10-3
cdr3_aa: CAISSGTLNTGELFF
cdr3_nt: TGTGCCATCAGCTCCGGGACATTGAACACCGGGGAGCTGTTTTTT

j_call: TRBJ1-5
d_call: -
clone_size: -
v_call: TRBV28
cdr3_aa: CASSSGGGKWDQPQHF
cdr3_nt: TGTGCCAGCAGTTCGGGAGGGGGAAAGTGGGATCAGCCCCAGCATTTT

j_call: TRBJ1-2
d_call: -
clone_size: -
v_call: TRBV18
cdr3_aa: CASSPDNNYGYTF
cdr3_nt: TGTGCCAGCTCACCCGACAATAACTATGGCTACACCTTC

j_call: TRBJ2-1
d_call: -
clone_size: -
v_call: TRBV6-5
cdr3_aa: CASSNMGPLRGEQFF
cdr3_nt: TGTGCCAGCAGTAATATGGGCCCCCTAAGGGGTGAGCAGTTCTTC

j_call: TRBJ2-3
d_call: TRBD2
clone_size: -
v_call: TRBV7-7
cdr3_aa: CASSSGLAGGGTQYF
cdr3_nt: TGTGCCAGCAGCTCCGGACTAGCGGGAGGTGGTACGCAGTATTTT

j_call: TRBJ2-7
d_call: TRBD2
clone_size: -
v_call: TRBV7-9
cdr3_aa: CASSLEGGSGYEQYF
cdr3_nt: TGTGCCAGCAGCTTAGAAGGCGGGAGCGGTTACGAGCAGTACTTC